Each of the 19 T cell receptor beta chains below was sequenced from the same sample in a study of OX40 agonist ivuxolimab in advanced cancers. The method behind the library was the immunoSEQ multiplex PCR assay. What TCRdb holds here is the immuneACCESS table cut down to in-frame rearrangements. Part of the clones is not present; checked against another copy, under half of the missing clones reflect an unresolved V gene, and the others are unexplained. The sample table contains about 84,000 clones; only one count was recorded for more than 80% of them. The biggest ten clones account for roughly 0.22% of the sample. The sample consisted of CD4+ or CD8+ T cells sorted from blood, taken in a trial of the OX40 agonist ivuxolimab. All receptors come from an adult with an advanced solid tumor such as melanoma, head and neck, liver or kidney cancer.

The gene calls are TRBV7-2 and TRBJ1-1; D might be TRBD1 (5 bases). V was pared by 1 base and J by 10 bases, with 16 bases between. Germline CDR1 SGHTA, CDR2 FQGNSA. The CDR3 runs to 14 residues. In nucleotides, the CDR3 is TGTGCCAGCAGCTTAGGACAGTTCACAGGTGGAGCTTTCTTT. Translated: CASSLGQFTGGAFF.

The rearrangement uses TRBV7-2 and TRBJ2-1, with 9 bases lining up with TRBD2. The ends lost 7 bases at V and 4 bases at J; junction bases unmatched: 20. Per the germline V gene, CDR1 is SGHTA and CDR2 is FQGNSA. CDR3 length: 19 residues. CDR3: CASTVVGGRVSNRYNEQFF. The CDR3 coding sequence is TGTGCCAGCACCGTGGTCGGCGGGAGGGTATCGAATCGGTACAATGAGCAGTTCTTC.

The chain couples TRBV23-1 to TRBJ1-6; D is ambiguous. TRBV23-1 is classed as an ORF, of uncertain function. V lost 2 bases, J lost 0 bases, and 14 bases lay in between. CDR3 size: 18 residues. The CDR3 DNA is TGCGCCAGCAGTCAAGGGAGTCCCAAGAGCTCCTATAATTCACCCCTCCACTTT. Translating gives CASSQGSPKSSYNSPLHF.

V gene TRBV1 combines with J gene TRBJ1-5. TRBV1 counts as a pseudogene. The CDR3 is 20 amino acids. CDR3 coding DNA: TGCACCAGCAGCCAAGATAGTAGAGGGCAGGGTGGCTATAGCAATCAGCCCCAGCATTTT. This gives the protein CTSSQDSRGQGGYSNQPQHF.

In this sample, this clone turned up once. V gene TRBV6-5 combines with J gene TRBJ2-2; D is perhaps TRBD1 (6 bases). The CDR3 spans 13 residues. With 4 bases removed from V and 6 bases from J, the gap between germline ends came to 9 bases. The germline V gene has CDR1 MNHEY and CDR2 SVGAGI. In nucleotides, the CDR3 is TGTGCCAGCAGTTTACAGGGATCCGGGGAGCTGTTTTTT. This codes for CASSLQGSGELFF.

In DNA form, the CDR3 reads TGTGCCAGCAGTAGGAGCGGGGGGTCCTACAATGAGCAGTTCTTC. This translates into CASSRSGGSYNEQFF. This chain joins TRBV2 and TRBJ2-1; 9 bases are a match to TRBD2. This CDR3 is built from 15 residues. Per germline, CDR1 SNHLY and CDR2 FYNNEI. V shed 5 bases, J shed 1 base, and the junction held 3 bases outside the gene matches.

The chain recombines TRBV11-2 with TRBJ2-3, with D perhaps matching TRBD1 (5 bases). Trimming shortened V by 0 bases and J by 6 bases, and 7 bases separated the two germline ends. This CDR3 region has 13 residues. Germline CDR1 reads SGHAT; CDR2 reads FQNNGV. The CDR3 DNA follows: TGTGCCAGCAGCTTAGATGCAGGGGATACGCAGTATTTT. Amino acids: CASSLDAGDTQYF.

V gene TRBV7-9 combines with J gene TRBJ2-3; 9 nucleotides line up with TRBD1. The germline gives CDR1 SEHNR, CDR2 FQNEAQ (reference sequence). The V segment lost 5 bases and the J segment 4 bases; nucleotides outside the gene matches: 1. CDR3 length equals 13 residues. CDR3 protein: CASSTGGADTQYF. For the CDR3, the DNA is TGTGCCAGCAGCACAGGGGGCGCAGATACGCAGTATTTT.

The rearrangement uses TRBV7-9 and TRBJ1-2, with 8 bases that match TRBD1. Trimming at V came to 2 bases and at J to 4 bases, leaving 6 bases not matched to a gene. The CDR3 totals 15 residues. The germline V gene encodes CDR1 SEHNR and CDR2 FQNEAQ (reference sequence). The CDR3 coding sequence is TGTGCCAGCAGCTTAATCAGGGGGCCCGGCTATGGCTACACCTTC. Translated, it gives CASSLIRGPGYGYTF.

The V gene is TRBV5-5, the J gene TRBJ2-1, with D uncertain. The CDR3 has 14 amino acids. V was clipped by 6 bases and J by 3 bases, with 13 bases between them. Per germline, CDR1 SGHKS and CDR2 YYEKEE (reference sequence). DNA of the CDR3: TGTGCCAGCAAACTGGAATGGGACTACAATGAGCAGTTCTTC. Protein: CASKLEWDYNEQFF.

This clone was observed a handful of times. Here the CDR3 reads CATINPGLAAYNEQFF. DNA for the CDR3: TGTGCCACAATCAATCCGGGACTAGCAGCCTACAATGAGCAGTTCTTC. V gene TRBV19 combines with J gene TRBJ2-1, with 9 bases lining up with TRBD2. V shed 10 bases and J 2 bases; nucleotides not matched to a gene: 12. Looked up from germline, CDR1 is LNHDA and CDR2 is SQIVND (reference sequence). The CDR3 is 16 amino acids.

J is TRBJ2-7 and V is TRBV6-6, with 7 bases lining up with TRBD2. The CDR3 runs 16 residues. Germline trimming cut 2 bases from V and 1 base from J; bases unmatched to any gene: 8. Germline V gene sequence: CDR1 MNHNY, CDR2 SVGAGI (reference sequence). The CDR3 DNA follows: TGTGCCAGCAGTTACCTGAGCGGGATTCAATCCTACGAGCAGTACGTC. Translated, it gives CASSYLSGIQSYEQYV.

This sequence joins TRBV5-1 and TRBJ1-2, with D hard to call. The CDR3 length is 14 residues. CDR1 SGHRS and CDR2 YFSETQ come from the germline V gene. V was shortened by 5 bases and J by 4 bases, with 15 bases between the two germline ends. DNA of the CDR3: TGCGCCAGCAGGCTGGAGCCCCCGTTCTATGGCTACACCTTC. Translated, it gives CASRLEPPFYGYTF.

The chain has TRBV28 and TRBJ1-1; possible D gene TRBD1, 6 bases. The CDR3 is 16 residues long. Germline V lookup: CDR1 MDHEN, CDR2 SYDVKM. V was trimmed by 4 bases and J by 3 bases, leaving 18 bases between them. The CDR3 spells CASSSTGFRGDTEAFF. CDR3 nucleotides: TGTGCCAGCAGTTCCACAGGGTTTAGGGGGGACACTGAAGCTTTCTTT. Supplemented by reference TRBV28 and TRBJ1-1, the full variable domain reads DVKVTQSSRYLVKRTGEKVFLECVQDMDHENMFWYRQDPGLGLRLIYFSYDVKMKEKGDIPEGYSVSREKKERFSLILESASTNQTSMYLCASSSTGFRGDTEAFFGQGTRLTVV.

CDR3 bases: TGTGCCAGCAGTTTAAACCCGGCCTACAATGAGCAGTTCTTC. It encodes CASSLNPAYNEQFF. The chain joins TRBV27 to TRBJ2-1; no clear D gene. The V gene lost 2 bases and the J gene lost 2 bases, with 7 bases spanning the gap. The germline CDR1 and CDR2 sequences are MNHEY and SMNVEV (reference sequence). The CDR3 has 14 residues.

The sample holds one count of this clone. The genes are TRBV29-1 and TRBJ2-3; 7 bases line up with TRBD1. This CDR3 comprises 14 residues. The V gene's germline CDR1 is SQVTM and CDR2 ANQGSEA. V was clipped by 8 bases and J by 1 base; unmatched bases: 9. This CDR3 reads CSINRGSGTDTQYF. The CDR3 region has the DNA TGCAGCATTAACAGGGGTTCGGGCACAGATACGCAGTATTTT.

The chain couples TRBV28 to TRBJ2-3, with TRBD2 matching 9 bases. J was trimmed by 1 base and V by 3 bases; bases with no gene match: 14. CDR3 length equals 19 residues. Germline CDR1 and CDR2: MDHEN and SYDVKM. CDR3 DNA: TGTGCCAGCAGTTTGCCCGCGGGAGGGTTTTCGGGGGGCACAGATACGCAGTATTTT. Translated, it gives CASSLPAGGFSGGTDTQYF.

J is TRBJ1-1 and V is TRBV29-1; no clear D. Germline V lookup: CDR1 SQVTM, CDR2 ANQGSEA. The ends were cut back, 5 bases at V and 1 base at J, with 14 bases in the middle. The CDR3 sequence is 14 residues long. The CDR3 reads CSVCYGSSNTEAFF. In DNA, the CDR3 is TGCAGCGTTTGCTATGGGAGTTCGAACACTGAAGCTTTCTTT.

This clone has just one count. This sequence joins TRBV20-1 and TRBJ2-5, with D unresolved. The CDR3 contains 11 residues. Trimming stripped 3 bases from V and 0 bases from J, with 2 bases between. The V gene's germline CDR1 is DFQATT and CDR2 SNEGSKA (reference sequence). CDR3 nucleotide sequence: TGCAGTGCTAGGAACCAAGAGACCCAGTACTTC. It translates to CSARNQETQYF.